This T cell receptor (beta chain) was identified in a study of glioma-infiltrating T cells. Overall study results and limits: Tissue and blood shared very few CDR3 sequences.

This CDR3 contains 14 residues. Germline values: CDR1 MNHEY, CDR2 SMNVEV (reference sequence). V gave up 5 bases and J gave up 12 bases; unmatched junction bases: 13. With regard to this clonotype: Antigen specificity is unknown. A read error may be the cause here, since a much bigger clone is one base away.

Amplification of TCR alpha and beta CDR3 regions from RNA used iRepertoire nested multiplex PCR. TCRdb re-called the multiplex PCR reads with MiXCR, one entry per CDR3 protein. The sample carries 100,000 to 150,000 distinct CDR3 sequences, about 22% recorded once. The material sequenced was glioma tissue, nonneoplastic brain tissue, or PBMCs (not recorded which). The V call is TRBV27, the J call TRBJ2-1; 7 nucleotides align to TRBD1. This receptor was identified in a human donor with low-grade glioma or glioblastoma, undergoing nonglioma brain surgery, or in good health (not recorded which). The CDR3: CASSEVQGMVGQFF. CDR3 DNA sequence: TGTGCCAGCAGTGAAGTACAGGGGATGGTCGGGCAGTTCTTC.